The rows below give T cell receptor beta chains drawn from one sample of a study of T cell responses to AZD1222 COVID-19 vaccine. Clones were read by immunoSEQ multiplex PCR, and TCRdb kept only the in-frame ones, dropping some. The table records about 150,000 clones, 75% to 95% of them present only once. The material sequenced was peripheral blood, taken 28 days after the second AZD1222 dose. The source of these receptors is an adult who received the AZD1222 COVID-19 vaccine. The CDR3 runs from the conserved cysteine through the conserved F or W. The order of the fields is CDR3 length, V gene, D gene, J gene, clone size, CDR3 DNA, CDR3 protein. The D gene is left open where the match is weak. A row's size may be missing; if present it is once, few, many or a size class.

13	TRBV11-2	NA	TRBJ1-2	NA	TGTGCCAGCAGCTTAGGCAGCAACTATGGCTACACCTTC	CASSLGSNYGYTF
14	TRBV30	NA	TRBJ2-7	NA	TGTGCCTGGAGTGTAGGACCTGGCTCCTACGAGCAGTACTTC	CAWSVGPGSYEQYF
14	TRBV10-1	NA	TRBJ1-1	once	TGCGCCAGCAGTGAGTATCGGTTAAGCACTGAAGCTTTCTTT	CASSEYRLSTEAFF
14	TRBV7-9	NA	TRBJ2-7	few	TGTGCCAGCCAAGCGGCCCTAGGGGACTACGAGCAGTACTTC	CASQAALGDYEQYF
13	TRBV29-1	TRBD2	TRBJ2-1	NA	TGCAGCGCTGGACTAGCGACTGACAATGAGCAGTTCTTC	CSAGLATDNEQFF
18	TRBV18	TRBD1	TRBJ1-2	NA	TGTGCCAGCTCACCGCCACGCGGGACAGGGATTCTCGGCTATGGCTACACCTTC	CASSPPRGTGILGYGYTF
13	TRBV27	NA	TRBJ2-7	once	TGTGCCAGCAGTACCCGGGGAGTGTACGAGCAGTACTTC	CASSTRGVYEQYF
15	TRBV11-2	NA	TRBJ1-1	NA	TGTGCCAGCACCCTACCGGGGCGGATGAACACTGAAGCTTTCTTT	CASTLPGRMNTEAFF
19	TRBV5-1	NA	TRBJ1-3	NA	TGCGCCAGCAGCTTGGTAGTGCGTCGGAGGGTAAAATCTGGAAACACCATATATTTT	CASSLVVRRRVKSGNTIYF
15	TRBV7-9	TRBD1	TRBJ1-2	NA	TGTGCCAGCAGCCCCCCAGCAACAGGGGGCTATGGCTACACCTTC	CASSPPATGGYGYTF
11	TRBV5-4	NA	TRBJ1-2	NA	TGTGCCAGCAGCTCTAACTATGGCTACACCTTC	CASSSNYGYTF
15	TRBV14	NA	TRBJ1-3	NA	TGTGCCAGCAGCCAAGTTCGGGGAAGGGGAAACACCATATATTTT	CASSQVRGRGNTIYF
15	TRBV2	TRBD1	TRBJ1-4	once	TGTGCCAGCAGTGAGGGACAGACCATTAATGAAAAACTGTTTTTT	CASSEGQTINEKLFF
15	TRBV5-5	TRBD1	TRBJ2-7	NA	TGTGCCAGCAGCTGGGAGTGGCAGGGGGCGTACGAGCAGTACTTC	CASSWEWQGAYEQYF
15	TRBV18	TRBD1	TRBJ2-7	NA	TGTGCCAGCTCACCAGGGACAGGGGGGGTTCACGAGCAGTACTTC	CASSPGTGGVHEQYF
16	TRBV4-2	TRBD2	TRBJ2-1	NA	TGTGCCAGCAGCCAAGAAGCTAGCGGCTCCTACAATGAGCAGTTCTTC	CASSQEASGSYNEQFF
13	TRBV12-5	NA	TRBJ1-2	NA	TGTGCTAGTGGTTTGGTACTAAGCTATGGCTACACCTTC	CASGLVLSYGYTF
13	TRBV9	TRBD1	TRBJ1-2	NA	TGTGCCAGCAGCGGGGACAGGGACTATGGCTACACCTTC	CASSGDRDYGYTF
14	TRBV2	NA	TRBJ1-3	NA	TGTGCCAGCAGGTTGACAGACTCTGGAAACACCATATATTTT	CASRLTDSGNTIYF
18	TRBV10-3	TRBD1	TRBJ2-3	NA	TGTGCCATCAGAGGGGACAGGGGCACTAGCCCGAGATGGGATACGCAGTATTTT	CAIRGDRGTSPRWDTQYF
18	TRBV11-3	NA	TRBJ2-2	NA	TGTGCCAGCAGTCAACACCTACCGGAGACAGGCTACACCGGGGAGCTGTTTTTT	CASSQHLPETGYTGELFF
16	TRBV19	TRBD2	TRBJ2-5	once	TGTGCCAGTAGTATAAAGGCACTAGCGGGAGTAGAGACCCAGTACTTC	CASSIKALAGVETQYF
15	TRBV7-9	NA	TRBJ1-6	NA	TGTGCCAGCAGCTTAGAGGGGATTGATAATTCACCCCTCCACTTT	CASSLEGIDNSPLHF